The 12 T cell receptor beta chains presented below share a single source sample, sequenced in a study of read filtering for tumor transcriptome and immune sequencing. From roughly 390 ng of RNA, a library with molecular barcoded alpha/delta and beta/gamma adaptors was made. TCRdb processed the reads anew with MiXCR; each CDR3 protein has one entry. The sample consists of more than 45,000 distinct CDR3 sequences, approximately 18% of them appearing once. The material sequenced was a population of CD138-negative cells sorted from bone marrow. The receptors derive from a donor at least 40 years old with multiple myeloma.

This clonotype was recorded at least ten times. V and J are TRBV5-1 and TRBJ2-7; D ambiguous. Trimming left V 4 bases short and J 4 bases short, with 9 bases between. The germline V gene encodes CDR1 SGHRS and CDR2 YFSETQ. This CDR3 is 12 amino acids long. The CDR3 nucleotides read TGCGCCAGCAGCCTTAACGAGTACGAGCAGTACTTC. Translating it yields CASSLNEYEQYF.

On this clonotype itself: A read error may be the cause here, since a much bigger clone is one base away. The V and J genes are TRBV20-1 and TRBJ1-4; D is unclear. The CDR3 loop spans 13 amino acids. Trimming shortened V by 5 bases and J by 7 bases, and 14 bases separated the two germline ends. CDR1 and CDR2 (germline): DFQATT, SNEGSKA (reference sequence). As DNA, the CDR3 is TGCAGTGCTTTACCGGGCCGAGGTGAAAAACTGTTTTTT. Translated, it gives CSALPGRGEKLFF.

In DNA, the CDR3 is TGCAGTGCTAGTGACACCGAATATGGCTACACCTTC. Its translation: CSASDTEYGYTF. The V and J genes are TRBV20-1 and TRBJ1-2; unclear D gene. This CDR3 is 12 amino acids long. Germline V gene lookup returns CDR1 DFQATT and CDR2 SNEGSKA (reference sequence). V lost 3 bases to trimming and J lost 5 bases, with 10 bases between them.

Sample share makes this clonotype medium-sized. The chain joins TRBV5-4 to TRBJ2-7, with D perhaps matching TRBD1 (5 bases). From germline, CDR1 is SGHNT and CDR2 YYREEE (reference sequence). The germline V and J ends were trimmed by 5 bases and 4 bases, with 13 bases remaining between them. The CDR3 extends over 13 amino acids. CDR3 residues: CASSTQAPYEQYF. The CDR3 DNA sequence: TGTGCCAGCAGTACACAGGCGCCGTACGAGCAGTACTTC. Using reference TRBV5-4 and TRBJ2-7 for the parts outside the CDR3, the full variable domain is ETGVTQSPTHLIKTRGQQVTLRCSSQSGHNTVSWYQQALGQGPQFIFQYYREEENGRGNFPPRFSGLQFPNYSSELNVNALELDDSALYLCASSTQAPYEQYFGPGTRLTVT.

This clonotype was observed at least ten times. In DNA form, the CDR3 reads TGTGCCACGTCTGTAGGCGGGGAGCTGTTTTTT. Residues: CATSVGGELFF. This chain links TRBV6-6 with TRBJ2-2; D is undetermined. The germline gives CDR1 MNHNY, CDR2 SVGAGI (reference sequence). The CDR3 has 11 residues. V was shortened by 10 bases and J by 7 bases, with 10 bases between the two germline ends.

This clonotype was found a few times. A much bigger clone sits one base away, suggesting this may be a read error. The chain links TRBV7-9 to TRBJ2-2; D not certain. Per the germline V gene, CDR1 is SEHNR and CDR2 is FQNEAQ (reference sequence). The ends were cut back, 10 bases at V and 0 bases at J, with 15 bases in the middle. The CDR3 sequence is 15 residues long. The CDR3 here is CATTVYGSNTGELFF. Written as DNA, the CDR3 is TGTGCCACCACCGTTTATGGATCGAACACCGGGGAGCTGTTTTTT.

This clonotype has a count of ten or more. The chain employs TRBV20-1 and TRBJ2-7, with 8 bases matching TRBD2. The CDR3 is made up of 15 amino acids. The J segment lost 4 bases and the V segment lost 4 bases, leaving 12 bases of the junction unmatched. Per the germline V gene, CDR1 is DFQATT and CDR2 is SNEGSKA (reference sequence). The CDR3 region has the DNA TGCAGTGCTAAAATCTTTGGGCTAGCGGGTTACGAGCAGTACTTC. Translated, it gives CSAKIFGLAGYEQYF.

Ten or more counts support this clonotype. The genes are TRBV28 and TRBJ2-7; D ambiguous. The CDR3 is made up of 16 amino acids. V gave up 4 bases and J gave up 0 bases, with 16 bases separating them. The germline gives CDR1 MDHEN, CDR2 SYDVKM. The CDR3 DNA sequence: TGTGCCAGCAGTTCCCCTGTTTGGGCCCCCTCCTACGAGCAGTACTTC. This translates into CASSSPVWAPSYEQYF.

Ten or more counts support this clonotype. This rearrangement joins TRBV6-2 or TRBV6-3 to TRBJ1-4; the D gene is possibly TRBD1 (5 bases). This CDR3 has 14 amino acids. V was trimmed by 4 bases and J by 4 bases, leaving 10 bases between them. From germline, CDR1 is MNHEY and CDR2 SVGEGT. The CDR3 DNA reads TGTGCCAGCAGTTCCGGGACGAGTAATGAAAAACTGTTTTTT. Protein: CASSSGTSNEKLFF.

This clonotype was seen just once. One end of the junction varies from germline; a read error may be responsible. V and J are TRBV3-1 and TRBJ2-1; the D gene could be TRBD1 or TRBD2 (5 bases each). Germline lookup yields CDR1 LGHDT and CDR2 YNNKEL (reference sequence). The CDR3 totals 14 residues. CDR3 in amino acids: CASRQGTTRAEQLF. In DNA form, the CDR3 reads TGTGCCAGCAGACAAGGGACCACGCGAGCGGAGCAGTTATTC.

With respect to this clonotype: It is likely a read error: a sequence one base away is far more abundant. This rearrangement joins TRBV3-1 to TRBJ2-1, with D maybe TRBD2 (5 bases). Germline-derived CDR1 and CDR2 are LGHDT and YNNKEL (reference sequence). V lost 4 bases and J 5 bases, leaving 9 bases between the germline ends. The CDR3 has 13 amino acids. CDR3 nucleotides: TGTGCCAGCAGCCCGCCAGCGGACAATGAGCAGTTCTTC. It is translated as CASSPPADNEQFF.

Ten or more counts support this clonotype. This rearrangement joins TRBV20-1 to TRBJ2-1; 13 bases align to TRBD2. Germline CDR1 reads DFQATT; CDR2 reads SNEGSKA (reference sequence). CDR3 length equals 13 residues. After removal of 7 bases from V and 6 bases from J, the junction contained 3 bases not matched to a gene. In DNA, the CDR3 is TGCAGTGTTCGGACTAGCGGGAGCAATGAGCAGTTCTTC. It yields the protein CSVRTSGSNEQFF.